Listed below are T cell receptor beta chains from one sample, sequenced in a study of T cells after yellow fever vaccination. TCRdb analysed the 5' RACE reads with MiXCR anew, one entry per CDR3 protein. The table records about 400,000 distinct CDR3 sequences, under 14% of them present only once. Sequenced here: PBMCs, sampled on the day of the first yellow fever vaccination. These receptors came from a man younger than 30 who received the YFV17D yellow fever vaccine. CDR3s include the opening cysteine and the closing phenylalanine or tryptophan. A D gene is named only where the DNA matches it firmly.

cdr3_aa: CASSLSPLAGGVADTQYF
d_call: TRBD2
j_call: TRBJ2-3
v_call: TRBV11-2

cdr3_aa: CASSEGGGGQETQYF
d_call: TRBD2
j_call: TRBJ2-5
v_call: TRBV5-1

cdr3_aa: CASSFMGGLPGQYF
d_call: -
j_call: TRBJ2-7
v_call: TRBV11-2

cdr3_aa: CASSQGQGGSEKLFF
d_call: TRBD1
j_call: TRBJ1-4
v_call: TRBV6-1

cdr3_aa: CASSPLPATGNTEAFF
d_call: -
j_call: TRBJ1-1
v_call: TRBV12-3/TRBV12-4

cdr3_aa: CASSLELLAGGREQFF
d_call: TRBD2
j_call: TRBJ2-1
v_call: TRBV7-8

cdr3_aa: CASRPLAGGGDTQYF
d_call: TRBD2
j_call: TRBJ2-3
v_call: TRBV5-5

cdr3_aa: CSETKDRTDTQYF
d_call: -
j_call: TRBJ2-3
v_call: TRBV20-1

cdr3_aa: CASGIGGRNTEAFF
d_call: -
j_call: TRBJ1-1
v_call: TRBV5-1

cdr3_aa: CASSLVALGSNQPQHF
d_call: -
j_call: TRBJ1-5
v_call: TRBV7-9

cdr3_aa: CASSSGLAGGIGDTQYF
d_call: TRBD2
j_call: TRBJ2-3
v_call: TRBV27

cdr3_aa: CASSLGRTEETQYF
d_call: -
j_call: TRBJ2-5
v_call: TRBV5-1

cdr3_aa: CSARERQQETQYF
d_call: -
j_call: TRBJ2-5
v_call: TRBV20-1

cdr3_aa: CASSPRGSGGIFPHGETQYF
d_call: TRBD2
j_call: TRBJ2-5
v_call: TRBV11-2

cdr3_aa: CASIRRCEKLFF
d_call: -
j_call: TRBJ1-4
v_call: TRBV19

cdr3_aa: CASSYSRTSGTDTQYF
d_call: TRBD2
j_call: TRBJ2-3
v_call: TRBV6-5

cdr3_aa: CASSFGGTGFNEQFF
d_call: TRBD1
j_call: TRBJ2-1
v_call: TRBV7-2

cdr3_aa: CSAREASLDTQYF
d_call: -
j_call: TRBJ2-3
v_call: TRBV20-1

cdr3_aa: CATSESAYNEQFF
d_call: -
j_call: TRBJ2-1
v_call: TRBV24-1

cdr3_aa: CASSLGRTGSEAFF
d_call: TRBD1
j_call: TRBJ1-1
v_call: TRBV12-3/TRBV12-4

cdr3_aa: CSARNRGEEQFF
d_call: TRBD2
j_call: TRBJ2-1
v_call: TRBV20-1